This TCR beta chain stems from a study of response to subunit inactivated influenza vaccine. Whole-study findings and limits: Every seasonal influenza vaccination brings in few new T cells, the authors suggested.

Note on this clonotype: The antigen is unknown.

TCRdb processed the RT-PCR reads anew with MiXCR; each CDR3 protein has one entry. The data show over 750,000 distinct CDR3 sequences, with around 21% seen just once and about 10% held by the top ten. Germline V gene data show CDR1 as SEHNR and CDR2 as FQNEAQ (reference sequence). V dropped 7 bases and J dropped 0; count of bases not matched to a gene: 5. The CDR3 spans 15 residues. The chain has TRBV7-9 and TRBJ2-2; TRBD1 matches 7 bases. Sequences were derived from PBMCs from blood, sampled 5 days after vaccination. This clonotype was obtained from a man aged 45-60 years who received an inactivated influenza vaccine. In nucleotides, the CDR3 is TGTGCCAGCACAACGAGGGGGCCGAACACCGGGGAGCTGTTTTTT. Its translation is CASTTRGPNTGELFF.